The T cell receptor (beta chain) described here comes from a study of human T cells and chemical hapten exposure. Remarks on this clonotype: Its antigen is as yet unknown.

The germline V gene has CDR1 SGHTA and CDR2 FQGNSA. The CDR3 is 16 amino acids. With 6 bases removed from V and 10 bases from J, the gap between germline ends came to 25 bases. Study-wide results and caveats: More PT1 expanded TCRs went with higher patch test scores. Clustering by CDR3 similarity yielded significantly more large clusters from expanded TCRs than controls. No shift was seen in TCRs above 1 in 1000 frequency with DPC sensitization.

Time point here: patch test 2, 6 weeks after DPC sensitization. The treatment here: therapeutic diphenylcyclopropenone sensitization with weekly scalp DPC. MiXCR was run by TCRdb on the RACE reads, yielding one entry per CDR3 protein. The data show hundreds of thousands of distinct CDR3 sequences, with about 6% seen just once and under 7% held by the top ten. This TCR derives from a woman younger than 30 with alopecia areata. Some clones in this sample may be carry-over from other donors' samples. Sequenced material: whole blood, taken in connection with sensitization to the hapten diphenylcyclopropenone (DPC). The rearrangement uses TRBV7-2 and TRBJ2-1; D is perhaps TRBD2 (6 bases). As DNA, the CDR3 is TGTGCCAGCAGGGACCAAAGAGGGGCGGGATTAATCGAGCAGTTCTTC. Translation: CASRDQRGAGLIEQFF.